Listed here are 8 T cell receptor beta chains from one sample, sequenced in a study of cytomegalovirus exposure and HLA in healthy donors. The protocol was immunoSEQ multiplex PCR, while the TCRdb copy is restricted to in-frame clones and leaves out a portion. The sample holds roughly 300,000 clones; about nine tenths are singletons and the top ten take roughly 1.1%. The sample comprised PBMCs. The origin of the receptors is a woman aged 25 to 39 in good health and CMV-seropositive.

This rearrangement joins TRBV7-8 to TRBJ2-1; no reliable D call. Trimming stripped 1 base from V and 13 bases from J, with 17 bases between. The CDR3 has 14 amino acids. The germline gives CDR1 SGHVS, CDR2 FQNEAQ. The CDR3 loop is CASSLDRWVRVQFF. The CDR3 nucleotides read TGTGCCAGCAGCTTAGATCGTTGGGTTAGGGTACAGTTCTTC.

The chain is built from TRBV30 and TRBJ1-2; D remains unclear. From germline, CDR1 is GTSNPN and CDR2 SVGIG (reference sequence). The CDR3 loop spans 12 amino acids. The ends were cut back, 0 bases at V and 7 bases at J, with 9 bases in the middle. CDR3 sequence: CAWSVSLPGYTF. In DNA form, the CDR3 reads TGTGCCTGGAGTGTCTCACTCCCTGGCTACACCTTC.

This sequence joins TRBV27 and TRBJ1-4; 10 bases are shared with TRBD1. Trimming removed 5 bases from V and 7 bases from J; junction bases left unmatched: 7. CDR1 MNHEY and CDR2 SMNVEV come from the germline V gene (reference sequence). The length of the CDR3 is 15 residues. The CDR3 nucleotides read TGTGCCAGCAGTCTCCCGGGACAGGGGACTGAAAAACTGTTTTTT. This encodes CASSLPGQGTEKLFF.

The J gene is TRBJ2-7, the V gene TRBV5-1, with TRBD2 identical over 7 bases. The CDR3 runs 12 residues. With V trimmed by 4 bases and J by 5 bases, 3 bases remained unmatched. Germline V gene data show CDR1 as SGHRS and CDR2 as YFSETQ. The CDR3 loop is CASSAGRDEQYF. Written as DNA, the CDR3 is TGCGCCAGCAGCGCGGGGAGGGACGAGCAGTACTTC.

This clone was picked up a small number of times. The same CDR3 also results from other DNA sequences found in this sample. The rearrangement joins TRBV29-1 to TRBJ1-1; D is unclear. V was shortened by 1 base and J by 0 bases, with 6 bases between the two germline ends. Germline V gene data show CDR1 as SQVTM and CDR2 as ANQGSEA. The CDR3 runs to 13 residues. This CDR3 reads CSVEGRLNTEAFF. As DNA, the CDR3 is TGCAGCGTTGAAGGAAGGCTGAACACTGAAGCTTTCTTT. Full variable domain (rest looked up from reference TRBV29-1 and TRBJ1-1): SAVISQKPSRDICQRGTSLTIQCQVDSQVTMMFWYRQQPGQSLTLIATANQGSEATYESGFVIDKFPISRPNLTFSTLTVSNMSPEDSSIYLCSVEGRLNTEAFFGQGTRLTVV.

V usage is TRBV4-1 and J usage is TRBJ2-7, with 7 bases that match TRBD2. This CDR3 has 15 residues. The junction had 2 bases not matched to a gene; V was cut back by 0 bases and J by 0 bases. Germline V gives CDR1 MGHRA, CDR2 YSYEKL. The CDR3 bases are TGCGCCAGCAGCCAAGATGGGGGGGGCTCCTACGAGCAGTACTTC. Its translation is CASSQDGGGSYEQYF.

This sequence joins TRBV6-4 and TRBJ2-2; 10 bases are shared with TRBD1. After removal of 5 bases from V and 5 bases from J, the junction contained 2 bases not matched to a gene. This CDR3 region has 14 residues. Germline CDR1 reads MRHNA; CDR2 reads SNTAGT. The CDR3 sequence is CASSLDRGTGELFF. The CDR3 region has the DNA TGTGCCAGCAGTCTGGACAGGGGGACCGGGGAGCTGTTTTTT.

About this clone itself: The sample contains more than one DNA sequence encoding this CDR3. This rearrangement joins TRBV9 to TRBJ2-7; possible D gene TRBD1, 6 bases. CDR3 length equals 15 residues. CDR1 SGDLS and CDR2 YYNGEE come from the germline V gene. V was pared by 0 bases and J by 2 bases, with 12 bases between. CDR3 residues: CASSVAGDTTYEQYF. Here the CDR3 DNA reads TGTGCCAGCAGCGTAGCAGGGGACACGACCTACGAGCAGTACTTC.